These T cell receptor beta chains were read from a single sample in a study of blood T cell repertoires in COVID-19. Clones were sequenced by immunoSEQ multiplex PCR, and TCRdb holds only the in-frame ones, with some missing. The data hold over 100,000 clones, with 85% to 90% observed a single time. Sequenced sample: peripheral blood. Receptors were obtained from a human donor in a cohort sampled during active COVID-19. CDR3s include the opening cysteine and the closing phenylalanine or tryptophan. Some rows have no size entry. The others give once, few or many, or a class for an expanded clone.

clone_size,cdr3_length,v_call,cdr3_aa
.,14,TRBV9,CASSVMSSGNTIYF
.,15,TRBV7-2,CASSPQGFGNQPQHF
.,18,TRBV13,CASSSIQGFVGLYTEAFF
.,15,TRBV28,CASSYPSEGNQPQHF
.,14,TRBV6-1,CASSEAAGTTEAFF
.,15,TRBV5-8,CASSAGGGRIYEQYF
.,15,TRBV4-2,CASSPSGGGTDTQYF
.,12,TRBV7-9,CASSLTDYEQYF
once,15,TRBV28,CASSLIGQGASEAFF
.,13,TRBV12-3/TRBV12-4,CASSFASNSPLHF
.,13,TRBV27,CASSNRDQETQYF
.,13,TRBV28,CASSYGHIYEQYF
.,14,TRBV18,CASSQDSSPGELFF
.,13,TRBV7-6,CASSLGRGYEQYF
.,18,TRBV4-1,CASSPKQTRTEIIYEQYF
.,15,TRBV3-1/TRBV3-2,CASSPWNVGDTEAFF
.,14,TRBV3-1/TRBV3-2,CASTVHRGSYGYTF
.,19,TRBV7-9,CASSRSSGGAHKDTGELFF
.,19,TRBV19,CASPMETSQLTRNTGELFF
.,13,TRBV5-5,CASSNPGVGGYTF
few,13,TRBV27,CASSDRGHQPQHF
few,14,TRBV19,CASRNTGEATEAFF
once,17,TRBV7-8,CASSLDWGDPGANVLTF
.,12,TRBV28,CASRASLYEQYF
.,14,TRBV6-6,CASSYRSGGVEQFF
.,13,TRBV18,CASSQQGDTEAFF
.,16,TRBV18,CASSRDRGRPYNEQFF
.,15,TRBV5-8,CASSLDRGLGYGYTF
.,16,TRBV18,CASSPRASGVTDTQYF
.,18,TRBV27,CASSLSGGSGAFSYEQYF
.,16,TRBV15,CATSRDLTGGWETQYF
.,12,TRBV5-4,CASRPRDQGYTF
.,12,TRBV6-5,CASGGQIYGYTF
.,14,TRBV9,CASSARQINSPLHF
.,15,TRBV10-3,CAITPNGGGPGELFF
once,17,TRBV5-4,CASSLEPGQGGGTEAFF
.,14,TRBV4-3,CASSHRGGNYGYTF
.,13,TRBV9,CASSEGQGEKLFF
once,20,TRBV15,CATSSTWEVDFGGLDTEAFF
few,14,TRBV7-9,CASSPHVSYNEQFF
.,16,TRBV7-3,CASSPILGRGNNEQFF
.,15,TRBV6-6,CASSSHGQSNYGYTF
.,16,TRBV4-1,CASSQDPQGAYQPQHF
.,14,TRBV6-2/TRBV6-3,CASSRGGNTGELFF
.,18,TRBV19,CASSIGTGDLLSNQPQHF